The present entry profiles one T cell receptor beta chain with its context. As yet, its antigen is unknown. These data are taken from a study of identical twins. The study, taken as a whole, reports: Cross-sectional statistical analysis, not tracking of the same donors, underpinned the conclusions.

The cDNA had a unique molecular identifier and a template-switch universal primer site. TCRdb independently ran MiXCR on the 5' RACE reads; one entry per CDR3 protein. The sample holds 1,800,000 or so distinct CDR3 sequences, roughly 35% seen once. V was pared by 0 bases and J by 3 bases, with 12 bases between. CDR3 length equals 17 residues. CDR1 SGHDN and CDR2 FVKESK come from the germline V gene. This sequence joins TRBV14 and TRBJ1-6, with a possible D match to TRBD1 (5 bases). The sequencing input was cord blood. The sequence derives from a newborn girl in good health. Here the CDR3 DNA reads TGTGCCAGCAGCCAAGAACCTCAGGGAGGCTATAATTCACCCCTCCACTTT. Protein: CASSQEPQGGYNSPLHF.